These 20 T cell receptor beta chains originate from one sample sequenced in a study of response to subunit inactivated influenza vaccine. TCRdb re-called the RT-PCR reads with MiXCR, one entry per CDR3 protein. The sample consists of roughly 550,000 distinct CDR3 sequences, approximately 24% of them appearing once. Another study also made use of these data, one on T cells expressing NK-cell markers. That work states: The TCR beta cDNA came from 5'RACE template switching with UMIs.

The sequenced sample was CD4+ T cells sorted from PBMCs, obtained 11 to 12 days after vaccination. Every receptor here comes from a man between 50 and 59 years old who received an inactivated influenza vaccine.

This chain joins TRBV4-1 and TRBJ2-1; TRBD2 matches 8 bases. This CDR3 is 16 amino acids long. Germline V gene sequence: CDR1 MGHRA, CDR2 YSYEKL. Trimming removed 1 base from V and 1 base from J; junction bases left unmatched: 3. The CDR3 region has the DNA TGCGCCAGCAGCCAAGGACTAGCGAAGTCCTACAATGAGCAGTTCTTC. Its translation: CASSQGLAKSYNEQFF.

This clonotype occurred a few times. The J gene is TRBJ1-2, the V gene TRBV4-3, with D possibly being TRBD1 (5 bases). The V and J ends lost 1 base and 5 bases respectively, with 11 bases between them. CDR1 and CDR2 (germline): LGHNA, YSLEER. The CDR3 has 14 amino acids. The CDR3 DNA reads TGCGCCAGCAGCCAAGTCGGGACTGCATATGGCTACACCTTC. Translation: CASSQVGTAYGYTF.

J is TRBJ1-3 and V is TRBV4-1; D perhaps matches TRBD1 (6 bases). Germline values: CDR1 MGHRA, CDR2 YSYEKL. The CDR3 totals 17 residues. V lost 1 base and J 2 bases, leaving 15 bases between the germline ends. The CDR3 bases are TGCGCCAGCAGCCAAGCTATACGACAGGCAACTGGAAACACCATATATTTT. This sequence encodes CASSQAIRQATGNTIYF.

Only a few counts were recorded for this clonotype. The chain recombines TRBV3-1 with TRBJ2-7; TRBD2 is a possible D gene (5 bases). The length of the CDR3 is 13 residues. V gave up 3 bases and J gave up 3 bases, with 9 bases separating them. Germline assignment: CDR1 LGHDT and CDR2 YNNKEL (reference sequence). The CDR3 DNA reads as TGTGCCAGCAGCCAGACTAACAGCTACGAGCAGTACTTC. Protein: CASSQTNSYEQYF.

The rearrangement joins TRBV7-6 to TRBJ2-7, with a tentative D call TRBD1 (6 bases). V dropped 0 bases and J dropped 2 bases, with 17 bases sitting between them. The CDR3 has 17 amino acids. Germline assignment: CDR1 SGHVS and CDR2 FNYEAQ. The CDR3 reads CASSLALGRDKTYEQYF. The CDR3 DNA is TGTGCCAGCAGCTTAGCTTTGGGCAGGGACAAAACCTACGAGCAGTACTTC.

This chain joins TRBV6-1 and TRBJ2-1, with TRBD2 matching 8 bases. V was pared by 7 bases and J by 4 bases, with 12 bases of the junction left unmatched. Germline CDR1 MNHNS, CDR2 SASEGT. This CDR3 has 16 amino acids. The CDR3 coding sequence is TGTGCCAGCACCGCAAGGCCGCGGGGGGCTTACAATGAGCAGTTCTTC. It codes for CASTARPRGAYNEQFF.

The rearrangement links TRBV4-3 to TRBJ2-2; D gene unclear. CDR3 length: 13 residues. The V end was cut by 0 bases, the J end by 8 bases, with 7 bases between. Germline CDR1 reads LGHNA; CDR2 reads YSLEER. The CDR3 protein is CASSQERVGELFF. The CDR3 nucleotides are TGCGCCAGCAGCCAAGAAAGGGTAGGGGAGCTGTTTTTT.

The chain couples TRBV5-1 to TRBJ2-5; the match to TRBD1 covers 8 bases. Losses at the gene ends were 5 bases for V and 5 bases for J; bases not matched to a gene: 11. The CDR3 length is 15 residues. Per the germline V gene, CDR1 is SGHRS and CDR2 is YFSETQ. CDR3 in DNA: TGCGCCAGCAGTAAAACAGGGGGGCTTATGGAGACCCAGTACTTC. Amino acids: CASSKTGGLMETQYF. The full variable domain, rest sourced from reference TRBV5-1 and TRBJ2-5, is KAGVTQTPRYLIKTRGQQVTLSCSPISGHRSVSWYQQTPGQGLQFLFEYFSETQRNKGNFPGRFSGRQFSNSRSEMNVSTLELGDSALYLCASSKTGGLMETQYFGPGTRLLVL.

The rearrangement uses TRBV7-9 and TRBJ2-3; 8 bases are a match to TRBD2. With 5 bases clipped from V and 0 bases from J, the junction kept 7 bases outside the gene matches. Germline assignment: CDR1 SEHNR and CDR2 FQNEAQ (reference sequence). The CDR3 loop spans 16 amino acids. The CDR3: CASSLSGGVSTDTQYF. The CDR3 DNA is TGTGCCAGCAGCCTAAGCGGGGGAGTAAGCACAGATACGCAGTATTTT.

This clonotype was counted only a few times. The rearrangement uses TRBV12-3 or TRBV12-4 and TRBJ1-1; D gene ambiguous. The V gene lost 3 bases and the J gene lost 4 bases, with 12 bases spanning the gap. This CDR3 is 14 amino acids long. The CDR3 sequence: CASSFGLRSTEAFF. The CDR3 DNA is TGTGCCAGCAGTTTCGGACTCAGGAGCACTGAAGCTTTCTTT.

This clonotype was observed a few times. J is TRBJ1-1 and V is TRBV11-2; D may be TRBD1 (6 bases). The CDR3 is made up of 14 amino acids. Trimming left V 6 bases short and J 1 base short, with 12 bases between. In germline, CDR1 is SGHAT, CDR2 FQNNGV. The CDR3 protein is CASSPQGTNTEAFF. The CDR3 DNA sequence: TGTGCCAGCAGTCCTCAGGGGACGAACACTGAAGCTTTCTTT.

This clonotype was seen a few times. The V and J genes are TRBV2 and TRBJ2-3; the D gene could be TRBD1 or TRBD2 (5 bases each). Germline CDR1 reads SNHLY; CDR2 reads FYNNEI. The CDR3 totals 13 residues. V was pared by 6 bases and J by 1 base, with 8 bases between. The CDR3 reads CASRTGRTDTQYF. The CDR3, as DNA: TGTGCCAGCAGGACGGGGCGCACAGATACGCAGTATTTT.

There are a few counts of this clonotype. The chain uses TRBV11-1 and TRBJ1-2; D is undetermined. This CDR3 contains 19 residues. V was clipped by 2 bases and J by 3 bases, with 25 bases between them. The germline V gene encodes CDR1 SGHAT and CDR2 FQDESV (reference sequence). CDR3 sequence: CASSLLSTFRREGDYGYTF. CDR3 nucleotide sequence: TGTGCCAGCAGCTTATTATCGACCTTCCGGAGGGAAGGCGACTATGGCTACACCTTC. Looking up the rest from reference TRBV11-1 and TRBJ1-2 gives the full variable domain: EAEVAQSPRYKITEKSQAVAFWCDPISGHATLYWYRQILGQGPELLVQFQDESVVDDSQLPKDRFSAERLKGVDSTLKIQPAELGDSAMYLCASSLLSTFRREGDYGYTFGSGTRLTVV.

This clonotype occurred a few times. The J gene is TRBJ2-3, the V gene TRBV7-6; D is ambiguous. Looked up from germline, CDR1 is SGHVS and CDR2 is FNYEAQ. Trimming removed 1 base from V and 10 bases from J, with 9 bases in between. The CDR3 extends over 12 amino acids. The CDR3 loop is CASSLDRVPQYF. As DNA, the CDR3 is TGTGCCAGCAGCTTAGATAGGGTGCCGCAGTATTTT.

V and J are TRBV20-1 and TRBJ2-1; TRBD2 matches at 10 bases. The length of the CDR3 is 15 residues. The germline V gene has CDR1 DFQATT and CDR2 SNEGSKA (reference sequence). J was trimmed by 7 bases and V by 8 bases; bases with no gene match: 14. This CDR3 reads CSTPGLAGVGNEQFF. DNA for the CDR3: TGCAGTACACCGGGTCTAGCGGGAGTTGGTAATGAGCAGTTCTTC.

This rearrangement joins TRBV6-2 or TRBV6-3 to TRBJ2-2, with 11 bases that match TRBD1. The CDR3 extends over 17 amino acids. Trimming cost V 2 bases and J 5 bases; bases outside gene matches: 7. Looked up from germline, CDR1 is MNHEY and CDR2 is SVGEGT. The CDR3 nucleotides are TGTGCCAGCAGTTACCCGGACAGGGGGCCCTGGACCGGGGAGCTGTTTTTT. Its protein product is CASSYPDRGPWTGELFF.

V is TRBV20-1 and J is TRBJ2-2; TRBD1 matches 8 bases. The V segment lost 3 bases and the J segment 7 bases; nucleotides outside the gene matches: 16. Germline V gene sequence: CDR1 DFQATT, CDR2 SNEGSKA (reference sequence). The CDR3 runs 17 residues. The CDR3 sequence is CSARVKFGQGTVGELFF. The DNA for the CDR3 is TGCAGTGCTAGGGTCAAATTTGGACAGGGAACGGTCGGGGAGCTGTTTTTT.

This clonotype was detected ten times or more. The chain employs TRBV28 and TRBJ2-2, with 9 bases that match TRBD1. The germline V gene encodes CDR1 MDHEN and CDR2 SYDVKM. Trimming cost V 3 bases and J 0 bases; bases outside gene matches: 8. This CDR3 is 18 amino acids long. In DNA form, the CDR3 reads TGTGCCAGCAGTTTGTCCCGTACAGGGGGCACGAACACCGGGGAGCTGTTTTTT. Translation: CASSLSRTGGTNTGELFF.

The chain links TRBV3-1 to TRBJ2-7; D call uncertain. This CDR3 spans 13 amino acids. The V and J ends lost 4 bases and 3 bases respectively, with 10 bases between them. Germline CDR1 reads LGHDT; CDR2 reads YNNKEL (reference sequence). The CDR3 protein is CASSRGRYYEQYF. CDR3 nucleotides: TGTGCCAGCAGCCGTGGCCGTTACTACGAGCAGTACTTC.

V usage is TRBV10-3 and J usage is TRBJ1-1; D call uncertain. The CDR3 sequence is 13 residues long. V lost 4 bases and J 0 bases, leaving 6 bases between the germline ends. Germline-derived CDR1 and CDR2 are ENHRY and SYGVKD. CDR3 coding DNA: TGTGCCATCAGTGTGGGGATGAACACTGAAGCTTTCTTT. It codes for CAISVGMNTEAFF.